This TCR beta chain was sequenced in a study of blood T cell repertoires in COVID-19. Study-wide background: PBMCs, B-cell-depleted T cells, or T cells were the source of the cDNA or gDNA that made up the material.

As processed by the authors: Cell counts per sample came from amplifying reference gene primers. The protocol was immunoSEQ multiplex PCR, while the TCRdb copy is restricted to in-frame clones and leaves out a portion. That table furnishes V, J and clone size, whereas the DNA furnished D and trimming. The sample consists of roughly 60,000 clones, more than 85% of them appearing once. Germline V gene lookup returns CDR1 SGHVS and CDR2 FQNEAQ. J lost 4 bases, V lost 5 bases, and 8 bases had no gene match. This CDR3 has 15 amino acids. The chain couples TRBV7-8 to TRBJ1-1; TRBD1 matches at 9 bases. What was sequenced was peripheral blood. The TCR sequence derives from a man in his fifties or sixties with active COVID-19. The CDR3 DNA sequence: TGTGCCAGCAGCCCGGGGGACAGGGATGCCACTGAAGCTTTCTTT. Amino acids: CASSPGDRDATEAFF.